This passage covers 21 T cell receptor beta chains from one sample sequenced in a study of blood T cell repertoires in COVID-19. The repertoire was sequenced with immunoSEQ multiplex PCR; TCRdb's copy has only in-frame clones and lacks some. Here the sample spans roughly 180,000 clones, roughly nine tenths being singletons. Sequenced material: peripheral blood. The receptors originated from a man between 65 and 79 years old with active or convalescent COVID-19.

V is TRBV5-1 and J is TRBJ2-2; 12 bases match TRBD2. Per germline, CDR1 SGHRS and CDR2 YFSETQ. Losses at the gene ends were 7 bases for V and 4 bases for J; bases not matched to a gene: 8. The CDR3 loop spans 16 amino acids. The CDR3 DNA follows: TGCGCCAGCCGGAGACTAGCGGGAGTGGGCACCGGGGAGCTGTTTTTT. Residues: CASRRLAGVGTGELFF.

A single count supports this clone. The chain combines TRBV7-9 with TRBJ2-3; 11 bases line up with TRBD2. Trimming at V came to 10 bases and at J to 0 bases, leaving 9 bases not matched to a gene. The V gene's germline CDR1 is SEHNR and CDR2 FQNEAQ (reference sequence). There are 16 residues in the CDR3. The chain's CDR3 is CATSSGGMGSTDTQYF. The CDR3 DNA is TGTGCCACCTCTAGCGGGGGGATGGGGAGCACAGATACGCAGTATTTT.

This chain joins TRBV2 and TRBJ1-4; tentative D call: TRBD1 (6 bases). The CDR3 spans 15 residues. With 0 bases removed from V and 8 bases from J, the gap between germline ends came to 13 bases. Germline assignment: CDR1 SNHLY and CDR2 FYNNEI. CDR3 loop: CASSEAGGHGEKLFF. The CDR3 DNA reads TGTGCCAGCAGTGAAGCGGGGGGGCATGGAGAAAAACTGTTTTTT.

This chain links TRBV28 with TRBJ2-7; 8 bases align to TRBD1. The trim removed 6 bases at V and 7 bases at J, leaving 8 bases unmatched. The CDR3 loop spans 13 amino acids. CDR1 MDHEN and CDR2 SYDVKM come from the germline V gene. CDR3 nucleotides: TGTGCCAGCAGCCCGCGGACAGGGAAAGAGCAGTACTTC. It codes for CASSPRTGKEQYF.

The V call is TRBV6-5, the J call TRBJ2-1, with a tentative D call TRBD2 (6 bases). The CDR3 covers 15 residues. Trimming took 0 bases from V and 9 from J, leaving 15 bases between them. Germline V gene lookup returns CDR1 MNHEY and CDR2 SVGAGI. The CDR3 reads CASSYSSGGESEQFF. DNA for the CDR3: TGTGCCAGCAGTTACTCTAGCGGCGGAGAAAGTGAGCAGTTCTTC.

The chain combines TRBV2 with TRBJ1-2, with a weak D call TRBD1 (5 bases). The ends were cut back, 4 bases at V and 5 bases at J, with 11 bases in the middle. There are 13 residues in the CDR3. Germline V gene sequence: CDR1 SNHLY, CDR2 FYNNEI. In DNA form, the CDR3 reads TGTGCCAGCAGTGGATTCAGGGATTATGGCTACACCTTC. Its protein product is CASSGFRDYGYTF. The full variable domain, rest sourced from reference TRBV2 and TRBJ1-2, is EPEVTQTPSHQVTQMGQEVILRCVPISNHLYFYWYRQILGQKVEFLVSFYNNEISEKSEIFDDQFSVERPDGSNFTLKIRSTKLEDSAMYFCASSGFRDYGYTFGSGTRLTVV.

This rearrangement joins TRBV7-2 to TRBJ1-6; D is possibly TRBD1 (5 bases). V was pared by 2 bases and J by 9 bases, with 11 bases between. Germline V CDR1 and CDR2: SGHTA, FQGNSA. The CDR3 runs to 14 residues. CDR3 region: CASSLPGKSSPLHF. In nucleotides, the CDR3 is TGTGCCAGCAGCTTACCAGGGAAATCTTCACCCCTCCACTTT.

This sequence joins TRBV14 and TRBJ1-2; TRBD1 matches at 11 bases. J gave up 4 bases and V 4 bases, and 2 bases lay outside the gene matches. Germline V lookup: CDR1 SGHDN, CDR2 FVKESK. The CDR3 consists of 14 residues. CDR3 bases: TGTGCCAGCAGCCGAGGGACAGGGGGCTATGGCTACACCTTC. Translated, it gives CASSRGTGGYGYTF.

The V and J genes are TRBV11-2 and TRBJ1-3, with D tentatively TRBD1 (5 bases). The germline V gene has CDR1 SGHAT and CDR2 FQNNGV. The CDR3 extends over 14 amino acids. V was pared by 0 bases and J by 5 bases, with 8 bases between. DNA of the CDR3: TGTGCCAGCAGCTTAGATTCAGGGAGAAACACCATATATTTT. Protein sequence: CASSLDSGRNTIYF. The whole variable domain, filled in from reference TRBV11-2 and TRBJ1-3, reads EAGVAQSPRYKIIEKRQSVAFWCNPISGHATLYWYQQILGQGPKLLIQFQNNGVVDDSQLPKDRFSAERLKGVDSTLKIQPAKLEDSAVYLCASSLDSGRNTIYFGEGSWLTVV.

This chain uses TRBV30 with TRBJ1-3; a possible D gene is TRBD1 (5 bases). CDR1 and CDR2 from the germline V gene are GTSNPN and SVGIG (reference sequence). This CDR3 has 16 amino acids. V was trimmed by 4 bases and J by 4 bases, leaving 20 bases between them. The CDR3 region is CAWNLGSRVDGNTIYF. The CDR3 coding sequence is TGTGCCTGGAATTTGGGCAGCAGGGTGGACGGAAACACCATATATTTT. The variable domain in full, with the rest retrieved from reference TRBV30 and TRBJ1-3, is SQTIHQWPATLVQPVGSPLSLECTVEGTSNPNLYWYRQAAGRGLQLLFYSVGIGQISSEVPQNLSASRPQDRQFILSSKKLLLSDSGFYLCAWNLGSRVDGNTIYFGEGSWLTVV.

In nucleotides, the CDR3 is TGCAGCGTCGGACATACAGAGACCCAGTACTTC. Protein sequence: CSVGHTETQYF. The rearrangement joins TRBV29-1 to TRBJ2-5, with D perhaps TRBD1 (5 bases). The CDR3 extends over 11 amino acids. V was clipped by 6 bases and J by 4 bases, with 9 bases between them. Germline lookup yields CDR1 SQVTM and CDR2 ANQGSEA.

The rearrangement joins TRBV5-5 to TRBJ2-7; tentatively, D is TRBD1 (6 bases). This CDR3 is 14 amino acids long. V shed 5 bases and J shed 1 base, with 13 bases lying between them. In germline, CDR1 is SGHKS, CDR2 YYEKEE (reference sequence). CDR3 sequence reads: CASRTQQGSYEQYF. The CDR3 DNA sequence: TGTGCCAGCAGAACCCAACAGGGATCCTACGAGCAGTACTTC.

This clone is a singleton in its sample. DNA for the CDR3: TGTGCCAGCAACACCCTCAATCAGCCCCAGCATTTT. Its translation: CASNTLNQPQHF. The V call is TRBV25-1, the J call TRBJ1-5; D unclear. The V gene lost 7 bases and the J gene lost 3 bases, with 7 bases spanning the gap. CDR1 and CDR2 from the germline V gene are MGHDK and SYGVNS. CDR3 length: 12 residues.

The V and J genes are TRBV28 and TRBJ1-4; 7 bases align to TRBD1. There are 13 residues in the CDR3. CDR1 is MDHEN and CDR2 is SYDVKM in the germline V gene. The V and J ends lost 2 bases and 6 bases, in that order; junction bases with no gene match: 0. The CDR3 region is CASSLQGDEKLFF. The CDR3 DNA reads TGTGCCAGCAGTTTACAGGGGGATGAAAAACTGTTTTTT.

CDR3 protein: CASRDTGFYRDTQYF. The CDR3 DNA follows: TGTGCCAGCAGGGACACAGGGTTCTACAGAGATACGCAGTATTTT. V and J are TRBV7-2 and TRBJ2-3; maybe TRBD1 (6 bases). V lost 6 bases and J 5 bases, leaving 18 bases between the germline ends. The CDR3 contains 15 residues. The germline V gene encodes CDR1 SGHTA and CDR2 FQGNSA.

The genes are TRBV6-6 and TRBJ2-7; 8 positions agree with TRBD1. Germline V gene lookup returns CDR1 MNHNY and CDR2 SVGAGI (reference sequence). J gave up 3 bases and V 5 bases, and 9 bases lay outside the gene matches. The CDR3 consists of 15 residues. The CDR3 reads CASSPVQGGNYEQYF. The CDR3 region has the DNA TGTGCCAGCAGTCCGGTACAGGGGGGCAACTACGAGCAGTACTTC.

The chain couples TRBV4-1 to TRBJ2-5; TRBD2 matches at 8 bases. Germline lookup yields CDR1 MGHRA and CDR2 YSYEKL. The length of the CDR3 is 17 residues. The junction had 11 bases not matched to a gene; V was cut back by 0 bases and J by 5 bases. CDR3 amino acids: CASSQDRYSGAAETQYF. The CDR3, as DNA: TGCGCCAGCAGCCAAGACCGATATAGCGGGGCGGCGGAGACCCAGTACTTC.

This chain links TRBV7-2 with TRBJ2-1; 10 bases map to TRBD2. Germline V gene sequence: CDR1 SGHTA, CDR2 FQGNSA. With 3 bases clipped from V and 7 bases from J, the junction kept 6 bases outside the gene matches. The CDR3 runs 15 residues. This CDR3 reads CASSLLGLARNEQFF. CDR3 DNA sequence: TGTGCCAGCAGCTTGTTGGGACTAGCGAGAAATGAGCAGTTCTTC.

The CDR3 sequence is CASSLDLQGGSYGYTF. Written as DNA, the CDR3 is TGTGCCAGCAGCTTAGATCTTCAGGGAGGTTCCTATGGCTACACCTTC. J is TRBJ1-2 and V is TRBV11-2, with D maybe TRBD1 (5 bases). Germline loops: CDR1 SGHAT, CDR2 FQNNGV. The CDR3 is made up of 16 amino acids. V lost 0 bases and J lost 4, with 15 bases in between.

CDR3 in DNA: TGTGCCTGGAGGCAGGACACGTCCGCATATGGGGAGCTGTTTTTT. Protein product: CAWRQDTSAYGELFF. V usage is TRBV30 and J usage is TRBJ2-2, with D possibly TRBD1 on 5 matching bases. Deletions cut 3 bases from V and 8 bases from J, with 19 bases between. This CDR3 contains 15 residues. The germline V gene encodes CDR1 GTSNPN and CDR2 SVGIG (reference sequence).

The chain has TRBV4-3 and TRBJ2-7, with TRBD2 identical over 10 bases. J was trimmed by 0 bases and V by 0 bases; bases with no gene match: 8. Germline values: CDR1 LGHNA, CDR2 YSLEER. This CDR3 region has 18 residues. The CDR3 here is CASSQENSGGLLSYEQYF. As DNA, the CDR3 is TGCGCCAGCAGCCAAGAAAATAGCGGGGGGCTCCTCTCCTACGAGCAGTACTTC.